This entry lists 14 T cell receptor beta chains sequenced from one sample in a study of cytomegalovirus exposure and HLA in healthy donors. The PCR used 60 Vbeta and 13 Jbeta primers. Data came from immunoSEQ multiplex PCR; TCRdb stores just in-frame clones and leaves some out. The table shows about 140,000 clones, with just under 85% occurring only once. The sample taken for sequencing was PBMCs. The source is a young man in good health and CMV-seropositive.

V and J are TRBV11-2 and TRBJ1-4; 9 nucleotides align to TRBD1. CDR1 SGHAT and CDR2 FQNNGV come from the germline V gene. V lost 5 bases to trimming and J lost 0 bases; unmatched junction nucleotides: 10. The CDR3 spans 18 residues. The chain's CDR3 is CASSLRLTGGPTNEKLFF. The CDR3 coding sequence is TGTGCCAGCAGCCTACGGCTCACAGGGGGCCCAACTAATGAAAAACTGTTTTTT.

J is TRBJ1-4 and V is TRBV5-6; 9 bases fit TRBD1. Losses at the gene ends were 2 bases for V and 7 bases for J; bases not matched to a gene: 3. Looked up from germline, CDR1 is SGHDT and CDR2 is YYEEEE. The CDR3 spans 14 residues. The CDR3, as DNA: TGTGCCAGCAGCTTCGGGACAGGGTTTGAAAAACTGTTTTTT. It is translated as CASSFGTGFEKLFF.

The V and J genes are TRBV18 and TRBJ1-2, with TRBD1 matching 11 bases. The CDR3 spans 15 residues. V lost 3 bases, J lost 7 bases, and 7 bases stayed unmatched. Germline V gene sequence: CDR1 KGHSH, CDR2 LQKENI. This CDR3 reads CASSPAGQGALGYTF. Written as DNA, the CDR3 is TGTGCCAGCTCACCGGCCGGACAGGGGGCGCTTGGCTACACCTTC. Combining the CDR3 with reference TRBV18 and TRBJ1-2 gives the whole variable domain NAGVMQNPRHLVRRRGQEARLRCSPMKGHSHVYWYRQLPEEGLKFMVYLQKENIIDESGMPKERFSAEFPKEGPSILRIQQVVRGDSAAYFCASSPAGQGALGYTFGSGTRLTVV.

The chain has TRBV7-8 and TRBJ2-7, with TRBD2 matching 9 bases. CDR1 and CDR2 from the germline V gene are SGHVS and FQNEAQ. The CDR3 sequence is 17 residues long. Trimming at V came to 1 base and at J to 2 bases, leaving 9 bases not matched to a gene. The CDR3 nucleotides read TGTGCCAGCAGCTTAGAGGGGACTAGCTTTAATACCTACGAGCAGTACTTC. Protein: CASSLEGTSFNTYEQYF. The full variable domain, completed using reference TRBV7-8 and TRBJ2-7, is GAGVSQSPRYKVAKRGQDVALRCDPISGHVSLFWYQQALGQGPEFLTYFQNEAQLDKSGLPSDRFFAERPEGSVSTLKIQRTQQEDSAVYLCASSLEGTSFNTYEQYFGPGTRLTVT.

The chain couples TRBV28 to TRBJ2-7, with a possible D match to TRBD1 (6 bases). The CDR3 loop spans 17 amino acids. CDR1 MDHEN and CDR2 SYDVKM come from the germline V gene. The V gene lost 4 bases and the J gene lost 0 bases, with 19 bases spanning the gap. The CDR3 spells CASSSDHKGGASYEQYF. The CDR3 nucleotides read TGTGCCAGCAGTTCCGACCATAAAGGGGGTGCCTCCTACGAGCAGTACTTC.

The V and J genes are TRBV28 and TRBJ1-4; 8 nucleotides align to TRBD1. Germline-derived CDR1 and CDR2 are MDHEN and SYDVKM. The CDR3 runs 15 residues. The ends lost 6 bases at V and 8 bases at J; junction bases unmatched: 11. In DNA form, the CDR3 reads TGTGCCAGCAGGATAGAGGACAGGGTGGGGGAAAAACTGTTTTTT. Encoded protein: CASRIEDRVGEKLFF.

The gene calls are TRBV6-5 and TRBJ2-5; 9 nucleotides match TRBD2. The germline V gene has CDR1 MNHEY and CDR2 SVGAGI. Trimming took 5 bases from V and 5 from J; bases not matched to a gene: 9. CDR3 length equals 15 residues. The CDR3: CASSSSGGELETQYF. CDR3 sequence (DNA): TGTGCCAGCAGTAGTAGCGGGGGCGAACTGGAGACCCAGTACTTC.

The genes are TRBV9 and TRBJ2-7; 12 positions agree with TRBD2. Germline assignment: CDR1 SGDLS and CDR2 YYNGEE. CDR3 length: 11 residues. The V gene end was trimmed by 7 bases and the J gene end by 7 bases; junction bases not matched to a gene: 0. The CDR3, as DNA: TGTGCCAGCGGGACTAGCGGGGAGCAGTACTTC. Residues: CASGTSGEQYF. Combining the CDR3 with reference TRBV9 and TRBJ2-7 gives the whole variable domain DSGVTQTPKHLITATGQRVTLRCSPRSGDLSVYWYQQSLDQGLQFLIQYYNGEERAKGNILERFSAQQFPDLHSELNLSSLELGDSALYFCASGTSGEQYFGPGTRLTVT.

The chain uses TRBV6-5 and TRBJ1-1, with 7 bases identical to TRBD1. J gave up 1 base and V 7 bases, and 9 bases lay outside the gene matches. CDR1 is MNHEY and CDR2 is SVGAGI in the germline V gene. This CDR3 has 15 amino acids. The CDR3 coding sequence is TGTGCCAGCATCCCCTCGACAGGGTCGAACACTGAAGCTTTCTTT. Protein: CASIPSTGSNTEAFF.

V and J are TRBV6-1 and TRBJ2-3; the match to TRBD1 covers 9 bases. The CDR3 has 15 amino acids. The junction had 10 bases not matched to a gene; V was cut back by 10 bases and J by 2 bases. Germline V CDR1 and CDR2: MNHNS, SASEGT. The CDR3: CATKLWTGVTDTQYF. CDR3 nucleotides: TGTGCCACCAAGCTATGGACAGGGGTCACAGATACGCAGTATTTT.

This sequence joins TRBV9 and TRBJ1-4; TRBD1 matches 10 bases. Per germline, CDR1 SGDLS and CDR2 YYNGEE. There are 15 residues in the CDR3. The V gene end was trimmed by 3 bases and the J gene end by 8 bases; junction bases not matched to a gene: 7. For the CDR3, the DNA is TGTGCCAGCAGCGCTGGGGGGACAGGGGTAGAAAAACTGTTTTTT. This gives the protein CASSAGGTGVEKLFF.

The V gene is TRBV25-1, the J gene TRBJ2-3, with D maybe TRBD1 (6 bases). The CDR3 has 14 amino acids. The ends were cut back, 4 bases at V and 0 bases at J, with 8 bases in the middle. Germline V lookup: CDR1 MGHDK, CDR2 SYGVNS. The CDR3 nucleotides are TGTGCCAGCAGTGGAGACAGGAGCACAGATACGCAGTATTTT. Its protein product is CASSGDRSTDTQYF.

This clone was picked up a small number of times. The chain uses TRBV5-6 and TRBJ1-1; 11 bases align to TRBD1. The CDR3 has 14 amino acids. Germline values: CDR1 SGHDT, CDR2 YYEEEE. Trimming took 1 base from V and 8 from J; bases not matched to a gene: 4. The CDR3: CASSLIRTGGEAFF. The CDR3 coding sequence is TGTGCCAGCAGCTTGATTCGGACAGGGGGCGAAGCTTTCTTT.

The rearrangement links TRBV9 to TRBJ2-1, with 9 bases identical to TRBD1. The CDR3 loop spans 15 amino acids. V lost 4 bases and J lost 2; bases outside the gene matches: 4. Germline values: CDR1 SGDLS, CDR2 YYNGEE. The CDR3 sequence: CASSRTGETYNEQFF. The CDR3 DNA reads TGTGCCAGCAGCCGGACAGGGGAAACCTACAATGAGCAGTTCTTC.